This is a list of T cell receptor beta chains from one sample in a study of blood T cell repertoires in COVID-19. Repertoires were generated with immunoSEQ multiplex PCR, while TCRdb's copy carries only in-frame clones and drops some. The sample contains about 160,000 clones, more than 85% of which appear only once. Sequenced: peripheral blood. These receptors were obtained from a man aged 60 to 69 with COVID-19, enrolled during active disease. CDR3s include the opening cysteine and the closing phenylalanine or tryptophan. The order of the fields is clone size, V gene, D gene, J gene, CDR3 DNA, CDR3 protein. A D gene is named only where the DNA matches it firmly. Not all rows give a size; the values are once, few, many and, for expanded clones, a class.

.,TRBV20-1,.,TRBJ2-7,TGCAGTGCTAGTGTGCCTCGGGGAACCTACGAGCAGTACTTC,CSASVPRGTYEQYF
.,TRBV5-1,.,TRBJ2-7,TGCGCCAGCAGCTTGGGTGGGGGGAATTCCTACGAGCAGTACTTC,CASSLGGGNSYEQYF
once,TRBV6-2/TRBV6-3,.,TRBJ1-5,TGTGCCAGCAGTACCCCAGAGGGCAATCAGCCCCAGCATTTT,CASSTPEGNQPQHF
.,TRBV3-1/TRBV3-2,TRBD2,TRBJ2-1,TGTGCCAGCGGAACGACTAGCGGATCCTACAATGAGCAGTTCTTC,CASGTTSGSYNEQFF
.,TRBV7-3,TRBD1,TRBJ1-3,TGTGCCAGCAGCCTTTTAGCCAGGGGGAGTGCTGGAAACACCATATATTTT,CASSLLARGSAGNTIYF
once,TRBV11-3,.,TRBJ1-5,TGTGCCAGCAGCAGGCGTGAGGGTCATCAGCCCCAGCATTTT,CASSRREGHQPQHF
.,TRBV28,.,TRBJ2-7,TGTGCCAGCAGTCCCGCCTACGAGCAGTACTTC,CASSPAYEQYF
.,TRBV19,.,TRBJ1-5,TGTGCCAGTAAGTCGGAGGGTAATCAGCCCCAGCATTTT,CASKSEGNQPQHF
.,TRBV6-5,TRBD1,TRBJ1-1,TGTGCCAGCAGGCGACAGGGGAACACTGAAGCTTTCTTT,CASRRQGNTEAFF
.,TRBV14,.,TRBJ1-1,TGTGCCAGCAGCCAATCAAGGGGGAGGGCCGAAGCTTTCTTT,CASSQSRGRAEAFF
.,TRBV27,TRBD2,TRBJ2-3,TGTGCCAGCAAATCATTAGCGGGAGGGGCCCTCCATACGCAGTATTTT,CASKSLAGGALHTQYF
.,TRBV19,.,TRBJ1-4,TGTGCCAGTAGTATACAGGCTACCTCAACTAATGAAAAACTGTTTTTT,CASSIQATSTNEKLFF
.,TRBV7-2,.,TRBJ1-5,TGTGCCAGTGGGACTCGAAATCAGCCCCAGCATTTT,CASGTRNQPQHF
.,TRBV6-6,TRBD1,TRBJ1-2,TGTGCCAGCAGTTACTCAGGACAGGGGGTCTATGGCTACACCTTC,CASSYSGQGVYGYTF
.,TRBV28,.,TRBJ1-3,TGTGCCAGCAGTTTCGTCCGCTCTGGAAACACCATATATTTT,CASSFVRSGNTIYF
.,TRBV7-6,TRBD2,TRBJ2-3,TGTGCCAGCAGCTTACCTAGCGGGGGCACAGATACGCAGTATTTT,CASSLPSGGTDTQYF
.,TRBV11-3,.,TRBJ2-7,TGTGCCAGCAGCTTAGAAGGGAGGAGTTGGTACTTC,CASSLEGRSWYF
.,TRBV5-4,TRBD1,TRBJ1-6,TGTGCCAGCAGCCTGGACAGGGGCGATTCACCCCTCCACTTT,CASSLDRGDSPLHF
.,TRBV3-1/TRBV3-2,TRBD1,TRBJ2-1,TGTGCCAGCAGCCAAACCCGGGACAGGGAGCAGTTCTTC,CASSQTRDREQFF
few,TRBV6-6,.,TRBJ2-1,TGTGCCAGCAGAAAGGGGCAGGCCAGTGATGAGCAGTTCTTC,CASRKGQASDEQFF
once,TRBV7-3,.,TRBJ2-1,TGTGCCAGCAGCTTAGTAGCGGACCATGAGCAGTTCTTC,CASSLVADHEQFF
.,TRBV11-2,TRBD1,TRBJ2-1,TGTGCCAGCAGCGCCAACACAGGGGACTCCTACAATGAGCAGTTCTTC,CASSANTGDSYNEQFF
.,TRBV27,.,TRBJ1-5,TGTGCCAGCAGTTTTTCTAGGGCGGGAAGGGGCAATCAGCCCCAGCATTTT,CASSFSRAGRGNQPQHF
few,TRBV30,.,TRBJ1-1,TGTGCCTGGACTACCGGGATGAACACTGAAGCTTTCTTT,CAWTTGMNTEAFF
.,TRBV19,.,TRBJ2-1,TGTGCCAGTATGGCGAAGCGGTCCTACAATGAGCAGTTCTTC,CASMAKRSYNEQFF
.,TRBV2,TRBD2,TRBJ2-5,TGTGCCAGCCGTGGTAGCGGGCTGTACCAAGAGACCCAGTACTTC,CASRGSGLYQETQYF
.,TRBV6-6,.,TRBJ2-1,TGTGCCAGCAAGAATAGCGGAACTTACAATGAGCAGTTCTTC,CASKNSGTYNEQFF
.,TRBV10-3,TRBD1,TRBJ1-5,TGTGCCATCAGTGAGGAGACAGGGGGCCTTCAGCCCCAGCATTTT,CAISEETGGLQPQHF
.,TRBV6-5,.,TRBJ2-6,TGTGCCAGCAGTTTGACAGGTATCTCTGGGGCCAACGTCCTGACTTTC,CASSLTGISGANVLTF
.,TRBV14,TRBD1,TRBJ1-3,TGTGCCAGCAGCCCGGACAGGCTCTCTGGAAGTACCATATATTTT,CASSPDRLSGSTIYF
once,TRBV18,.,TRBJ2-7,TGTGCCAGCTCCCTCCGACAGCAGAGCTCCTACGAGCAGTACTTC,CASSLRQQSSYEQYF
.,TRBV27,.,TRBJ1-2,TGTGCCAGCAGTTTATCGTCGGCGCGGGCCTATGGCTACACCTTC,CASSLSSARAYGYTF
.,TRBV24-1,.,TRBJ1-2,TGTGCCACCAGTGATTTTCGGGCGGAGGGGCGCTATGGCTACACCTTC,CATSDFRAEGRYGYTF
few,TRBV19,.,TRBJ1-2,TGTGCCAGTTCGAATAGCTGGCAAGGCTATGGCTACACCTTC,CASSNSWQGYGYTF
.,TRBV11-3,TRBD1,TRBJ2-7,TGTGCCAGCGGTCGGGACAGAGCCTACGAGCAGTACTTC,CASGRDRAYEQYF
.,TRBV15,.,TRBJ1-5,TGTGCCACCAGCAGAGGGGGGCAGGTGGACGTGTCCCAGCATTTT,CATSRGGQVDVSQHF
few,TRBV19,TRBD1,TRBJ1-1,TGTGCCAGTAGTATTTACCCGGGACAGCACACTGAAGCTTTCTTT,CASSIYPGQHTEAFF
.,TRBV6-6,.,TRBJ1-2,TGTGCCAGCACTCATGCGGGCCATACTGACTATGGCTACACCTTC,CASTHAGHTDYGYTF
.,TRBV6-5,TRBD2,TRBJ2-7,TGTGCCAGCAGACCGGGACTAGCGGGTTCCTACGAGCAGTACTTC,CASRPGLAGSYEQYF
.,TRBV28,.,TRBJ2-5,TGTGCCAGCAGTTTCTTCGCGGCTATTATGAGAGAGACCCAGTACTTC,CASSFFAAIMRETQYF
.,TRBV5-1,TRBD1,TRBJ1-6,TGCGCCAGCAGCACGGGACAGGAGAATTCACCCCTCCACTTT,CASSTGQENSPLHF
once,TRBV7-9,.,TRBJ1-3,TGTGCCAGCAGCCCACCGACAGTCTGGACCATATATTTT,CASSPPTVWTIYF
.,TRBV4-1,.,TRBJ1-2,TGCGCCAGCAGCCGGGACACCGGGACAAGAGGGAATGGCTACACCTTC,CASSRDTGTRGNGYTF
.,TRBV28,TRBD1,TRBJ1-6,TGTGCCAGCAGCTTCTCAGGGGGCAATTCACCCCTCCACTTT,CASSFSGGNSPLHF
.,TRBV6-6,TRBD2,TRBJ2-3,TGTGCCAGCAGTTCTGGGACTAGCGGGGGAACAGATACGCAGTATTTT,CASSSGTSGGTDTQYF
.,TRBV21-1,.,TRBJ2-1,TGTGCCAGCAGCGCACGTGGGGCAAATGAGCAGTTCTTC,CASSARGANEQFF
.,TRBV28,.,TRBJ2-1,TGTGCCAGCAGTTTTAACTACAATGAGCAGTTCTTC,CASSFNYNEQFF
.,TRBV6-5,.,TRBJ1-1,TGTGCCAGCAGTTACTCCCTGGGTGGGGCCGCTGAAGCTTTCTTT,CASSYSLGGAAEAFF
.,TRBV7-2,.,TRBJ1-2,TGTGCCAGCAGCTTAGTATCGAGTAACTATGGCTACACCTTC,CASSLVSSNYGYTF
.,TRBV3-1/TRBV3-2,.,TRBJ1-1,TGTGCCAGCAGCCATCTAGAGGGCACTGAAGCTTTCTTT,CASSHLEGTEAFF
once,TRBV11-1,TRBD2,TRBJ2-1,TGTGCCAGCAGCCCAAGGGGCGGGAGCTCCTACAATGAGCAGTTCTTC,CASSPRGGSSYNEQFF
.,TRBV6-2/TRBV6-3,.,TRBJ2-7,TGTGCCAGCAGTTACCCTTATTTCGAGCAGTACTTC,CASSYPYFEQYF
.,TRBV5-1,TRBD2,TRBJ2-5,TGCGCCAGCAGCCCCGGACTAGCGGGGGGCATGGAGACCCAGTACTTC,CASSPGLAGGMETQYF
.,TRBV6-5,.,TRBJ2-5,TGTGCCAGCAGGCTGACTAGTTTGCCTCAAGAGACCCAGTACTTC,CASRLTSLPQETQYF
.,TRBV28,.,TRBJ1-2,TGTGCCATCGACGGGACACCCTATGGCTACACCTTC,CAIDGTPYGYTF
.,TRBV27,TRBD1,TRBJ1-5,TGTGCCAGCAGTTTAGCAGGGACAGGGGTTCAGCCCCAGCATTTT,CASSLAGTGVQPQHF
.,TRBV9,.,TRBJ2-3,TGTGCCAGCAGCGTAGCGGGTCAGGGTGCAGATACGCAGTATTTT,CASSVAGQGADTQYF
.,TRBV6-2/TRBV6-3,.,TRBJ2-2,TGTGCCAGCAGTAGGGGGTCGAACACCGGGGAGCTGTTTTTT,CASSRGSNTGELFF
.,TRBV18,TRBD2,TRBJ2-7,TGTGCCAGCTCACATAGCGGGAGTGGTACCTACGAGCAGTACTTC,CASSHSGSGTYEQYF
once,TRBV6-5,TRBD2,TRBJ2-3,TGTGCCAGCAGTTCCCCGGGTAGCGGGGGGTTACATACGCAGTATTTT,CASSSPGSGGLHTQYF